A selection of T cell receptor beta chains follows, all from one sample in a study of cytomegalovirus exposure and HLA in healthy donors. Repertoires were generated with immunoSEQ multiplex PCR, while TCRdb's copy carries only in-frame clones and drops some. The sample has about 160,000 clones; around 80% are singletons. The sample taken for sequencing was PBMCs. The receptors come from a man in his late teens or twenties in good health and CMV-seropositive. Both conserved end residues are part of each CDR3. The order of the fields is D gene, J gene, clone size, V gene, CDR3 DNA, CDR3 protein. The D gene is left open where the match is weak. Not every row has a clone size; where given, it reads once, few, many or a size class.

D: TRBD1; J: TRBJ1-2; size: NA; V: TRBV19; DNA: TGTGCCAGTAGTGTTCAGGGGGCGTCTGGCTACACCTTC; CDR3: CASSVQGASGYTF
D: NA; J: TRBJ1-3; size: NA; V: TRBV7-2; DNA: TGTGCCAGCAGCCCTGACACAACCCCTGGAAACACCATATATTTT; CDR3: CASSPDTTPGNTIYF
D: NA; J: TRBJ1-2; size: NA; V: TRBV19; DNA: TGTGCCAGTAGTTCGCACTCCACCCGACAGGCCGGGCATGGCTACACCTTC; CDR3: CASSSHSTRQAGHGYTF
D: TRBD1; J: TRBJ2-2; size: NA; V: TRBV5-1; DNA: TGCGCCAGCAGCTCGGGACAGGGGGTCGGGGAGCTGTTTTTT; CDR3: CASSSGQGVGELFF
D: TRBD1; J: TRBJ2-5; size: NA; V: TRBV11-2; DNA: TGTGCCAGCAGCCCTGACAGGGAGAATGATGAGACCCAGTACTTC; CDR3: CASSPDRENDETQYF
D: NA; J: TRBJ2-6; size: NA; V: TRBV9; DNA: TGTGCCAGCAGACACCGAGCCGACTCTGGGGCCAACGGCCTGACTTTC; CDR3: CASRHRADSGANGLTF
D: TRBD1; J: TRBJ1-5; size: NA; V: TRBV19; DNA: TGTGCCAGTAGTGGGACAGGGGGTTATCAGCCCCAGCATTTT; CDR3: CASSGTGGYQPQHF
D: NA; J: TRBJ2-3; size: NA; V: TRBV5-1; DNA: TGCGCCAGCAGCTCCGGGACACCCTCGGCAGATACGCAGTATTTT; CDR3: CASSSGTPSADTQYF
D: TRBD1; J: TRBJ1-5; size: few; V: TRBV4-2; DNA: TGTGCCAGCAGCCAAGAACTACAGGGGCACAATCAGCCCCAGCATTTT; CDR3: CASSQELQGHNQPQHF
D: NA; J: TRBJ1-4; size: NA; V: TRBV9; DNA: TGTGCCAGCAGCGTAGCAGGGATGAATGAAAAACTGTTTTTT; CDR3: CASSVAGMNEKLFF
D: TRBD2; J: TRBJ2-7; size: NA; V: TRBV27; DNA: TGTGCCAGCAGGACTAGCGGTGGGTTGTACGAGCAGTACTTC; CDR3: CASRTSGGLYEQYF
D: NA; J: TRBJ1-4; size: NA; V: TRBV5-6; DNA: TGTGCCAGCACCTTTCTTGGACTGAGGGCGACTAATGAAAAACTGTTTTTT; CDR3: CASTFLGLRATNEKLFF
D: TRBD1; J: TRBJ1-2; size: NA; V: TRBV5-8; DNA: TGTGCCAGCAGCCAAGGACAGGCTTATGGCTACACCTTC; CDR3: CASSQGQAYGYTF
D: NA; J: TRBJ2-2; size: NA; V: TRBV5-1; DNA: TGCGCCAGCAGCAACGGAGCTACCGGGGAGCTGTTTTTT; CDR3: CASSNGATGELFF
D: TRBD2; J: TRBJ2-2; size: NA; V: TRBV2; DNA: TGTGCCAGCACATTGTCTAGCGGGGCACGGGAGCTGTTTTTT; CDR3: CASTLSSGARELFF
D: NA; J: TRBJ2-1; size: NA; V: TRBV5-8; DNA: TGTGCCAGCAGCTTAGGGCAGGGGTCGAGGAATGAGCAGTTCTTC; CDR3: CASSLGQGSRNEQFF
D: TRBD1; J: TRBJ1-5; size: few; V: TRBV9; DNA: TGTGCCAGCAGCTTGGGACAGGGGGAAGGGCAGCCCCAGCATTTT; CDR3: CASSLGQGEGQPQHF
D: TRBD2; J: TRBJ2-1; size: NA; V: TRBV2; DNA: TGTGCCAGCAGGAGCGGGAGGGCCCCCACTGAGCAGTTCTTC; CDR3: CASRSGRAPTEQFF
D: TRBD2; J: TRBJ2-3; size: NA; V: TRBV25-1; DNA: TGTGCCAGCAGTGAAAAGCGGGGGGGCCTTGATGGCACAGATACGCAGTATTTT; CDR3: CASSEKRGGLDGTDTQYF
D: TRBD2; J: TRBJ2-7; size: few; V: TRBV5-1; DNA: TGCGCCAGCAGCTCCGGGACTAGCGGCTACGAGCAGTACTTC; CDR3: CASSSGTSGYEQYF
D: NA; J: TRBJ1-3; size: NA; V: TRBV5-1; DNA: TGCGCCAGCAGCTTGGGACTTCACTCTGGAAACACCATATATTTT; CDR3: CASSLGLHSGNTIYF
D: TRBD1; J: TRBJ1-2; size: once; V: TRBV7-9; DNA: TGTGCCAGCAGCTTAGGGACAGGGGGCCACTATGGCTACACCTTC; CDR3: CASSLGTGGHYGYTF
D: TRBD2; J: TRBJ2-7; size: NA; V: TRBV5-4; DNA: TGTGCCAGCAGCCACCCTAGCGGGAGACCCTACGAGCAGTACTTC; CDR3: CASSHPSGRPYEQYF
D: NA; J: TRBJ2-7; size: NA; V: TRBV6-6; DNA: TGTGCCAGCAGTTATGGCAGGAACTCCTACGAGCAGTACTTC; CDR3: CASSYGRNSYEQYF
D: TRBD1; J: TRBJ1-5; size: NA; V: TRBV6-5; DNA: TGTGCCAGCAGTCCTGACAGGGGGGACAATCAGCCCCAGCATTTT; CDR3: CASSPDRGDNQPQHF
D: TRBD2; J: TRBJ2-7; size: NA; V: TRBV7-2; DNA: TGTGCCAGCAGCCCCCAACCCCTCACTAGCGGGGGGCTCCCCTACGAGCAGTACTTC; CDR3: CASSPQPLTSGGLPYEQYF
D: NA; J: TRBJ1-6; size: NA; V: TRBV2; DNA: TGTGCCAGCAGTGGTTTTTCGAGCTCCTATAATTCACCCCTCCACTTT; CDR3: CASSGFSSSYNSPLHF
D: NA; J: TRBJ1-5; size: NA; V: TRBV19; DNA: TGTGCCAGTAGCGGACAGATTAGCAATCAGCCCCAGCATTTT; CDR3: CASSGQISNQPQHF
D: TRBD1; J: TRBJ1-2; size: NA; V: TRBV7-8; DNA: TGTGCCAGCAGCTTGGGACAGAATTCCTTCAATGGCTACACCTTC; CDR3: CASSLGQNSFNGYTF
D: NA; J: TRBJ1-1; size: NA; V: TRBV13; DNA: TGTGCCAGCAGCTTACGGGACACTGAAGCTTTCTTT; CDR3: CASSLRDTEAFF
D: NA; J: TRBJ1-1; size: NA; V: TRBV5-4; DNA: TGTGCCAGCAGCCCGGGACAGAACACTGAAGCTTTCTTT; CDR3: CASSPGQNTEAFF
D: NA; J: TRBJ1-1; size: NA; V: TRBV7-2; DNA: TGTGCCAGCAGCTTACTTCGCACAAGAGGGAACACTGAAGCTTTCTTT; CDR3: CASSLLRTRGNTEAFF
D: TRBD1; J: TRBJ2-7; size: NA; V: TRBV27; DNA: TGTGCCAGCAAAGGACAGGGGGCCACCTACGAGCAGTACTTC; CDR3: CASKGQGATYEQYF
D: NA; J: TRBJ1-1; size: NA; V: TRBV2; DNA: TGTGCCAGCAGCCTCAGACAGGTTGGGTTCGTGAACACTGAAGCTTTCTTT; CDR3: CASSLRQVGFVNTEAFF
D: NA; J: TRBJ2-7; size: NA; V: TRBV29-1; DNA: TGCAGCGTTGTTGGCCCCTACGAGCAGTACTTC; CDR3: CSVVGPYEQYF
D: NA; J: TRBJ1-3; size: NA; V: TRBV13; DNA: TGTGCCAGCAGCTTAGGACCCAGCTCTGGAAACACCATATATTTT; CDR3: CASSLGPSSGNTIYF
D: NA; J: TRBJ2-2; size: NA; V: TRBV19; DNA: TGTGCCAGTAGTATAGCCTACAGGGAGAACACCGGGGAGCTGTTTTTT; CDR3: CASSIAYRENTGELFF
D: NA; J: TRBJ2-7; size: NA; V: TRBV2; DNA: TGTGCCAGCAGAACTTCTTCGGGGGAGAACTACGAGCAGTACTTC; CDR3: CASRTSSGENYEQYF
D: NA; J: TRBJ1-2; size: NA; V: TRBV9; DNA: TGTGCCAGCAGCGTAGGCAGCTATGGCTACACCTTC; CDR3: CASSVGSYGYTF
D: NA; J: TRBJ1-1; size: few; V: TRBV18; DNA: TGTGCCAGCACGAAAAAAATTATAACTACAGCGGACCCCCAGAACACTGAAGCTTTCTTT; CDR3: CASTKKIITTADPQNTEAFF
D: TRBD2; J: TRBJ2-1; size: NA; V: TRBV29-1; DNA: TGCAGCGCCACTAGCGGGAGTACGAATGAGCAGTTCTTC; CDR3: CSATSGSTNEQFF
D: TRBD1; J: TRBJ1-4; size: NA; V: TRBV12-5; DNA: TGTGCTAGTGGTCCGGGGGACAGCTCAAATGAAAAACTGTTTTTT; CDR3: CASGPGDSSNEKLFF
D: TRBD1; J: TRBJ1-4; size: NA; V: TRBV9; DNA: TGTGCCAGCAGCGTAGGGATGGGACAGGGTGAAAAACTGTTTTTT; CDR3: CASSVGMGQGEKLFF